This TCR beta chain was sequenced for a study of blood T cell repertoires in COVID-19. Germline values: CDR1 SGHVS, CDR2 FQNEAQ. The CDR3 is made up of 14 amino acids. The V gene lost 1 base and the J gene lost 2 bases, with 7 bases spanning the gap. Using immunoSEQ multiplex PCR, the repertoire was profiled, and TCRdb retains in-frame clones only, with some absent. The table has tens of thousands of clones, approximately 84% seen once; the top ten hold roughly 15%. The chain joins TRBV7-8 to TRBJ2-3; no clear D gene. The sample taken for sequencing was peripheral blood. This receptor was taken from a human donor in a cohort sampled during active COVID-19. The CDR3 DNA reads as TGTGCCAGCAGCTTAGGACACCTCACAGATACGCAGTATTTT. Translated, it gives CASSLGHLTDTQYF. The full variable domain, with the rest looked up from reference TRBV7-8 and TRBJ2-3, is GAGVSQSPRYKVAKRGQDVALRCDPISGHVSLFWYQQALGQGPEFLTYFQNEAQLDKSGLPSDRFFAERPEGSVSTLKIQRTQQEDSAVYLCASSLGHLTDTQYFGPGTRLTVL.